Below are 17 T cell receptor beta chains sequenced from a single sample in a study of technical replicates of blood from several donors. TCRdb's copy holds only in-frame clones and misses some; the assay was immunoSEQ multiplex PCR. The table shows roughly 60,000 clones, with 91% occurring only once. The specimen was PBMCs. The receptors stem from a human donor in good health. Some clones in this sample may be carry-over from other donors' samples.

The CDR3 region is CASSSGTKIVETQYF. The CDR3 DNA is TGTGCCAGCAGCTCGGGGACTAAAATCGTAGAGACCCAGTACTTC. The chain links TRBV5-8 to TRBJ2-5; 7 nucleotides align to TRBD2. This CDR3 is built from 15 residues. J gave up 4 bases and V 3 bases, and 9 bases lay outside the gene matches. Germline V gives CDR1 SGHTS, CDR2 YDEGEE.

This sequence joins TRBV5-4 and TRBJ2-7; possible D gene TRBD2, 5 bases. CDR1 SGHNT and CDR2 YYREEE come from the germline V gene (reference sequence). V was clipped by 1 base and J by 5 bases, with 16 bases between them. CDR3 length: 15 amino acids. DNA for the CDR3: TGTGCCAGCAGCTTGAGGTCGGGGTTAAGGAACGAGCAGTACTTC. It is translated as CASSLRSGLRNEQYF.

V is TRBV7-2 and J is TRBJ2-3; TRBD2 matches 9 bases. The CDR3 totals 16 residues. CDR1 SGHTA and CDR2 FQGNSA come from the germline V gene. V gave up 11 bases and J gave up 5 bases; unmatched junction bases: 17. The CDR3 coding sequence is TGTGCCTCCCAAAGGCGGGCGGGAGGGCGAGTAGATACGCAGTATTTT. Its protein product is CASQRRAGGRVDTQYF.

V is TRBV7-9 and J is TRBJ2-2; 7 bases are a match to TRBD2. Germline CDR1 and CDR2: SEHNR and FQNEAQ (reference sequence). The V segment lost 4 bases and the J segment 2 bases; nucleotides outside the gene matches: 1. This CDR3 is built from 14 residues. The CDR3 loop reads CASSWGGNTGELFF. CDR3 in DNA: TGTGCCAGCAGCTGGGGGGGAAACACCGGGGAGCTGTTTTTT.

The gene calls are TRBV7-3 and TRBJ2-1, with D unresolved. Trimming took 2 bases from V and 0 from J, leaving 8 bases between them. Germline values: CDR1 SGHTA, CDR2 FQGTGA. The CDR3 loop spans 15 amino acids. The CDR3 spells CASSLDSSSYNEQFF. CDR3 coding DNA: TGTGCCAGCAGCTTAGACTCGAGCTCCTACAATGAGCAGTTCTTC.

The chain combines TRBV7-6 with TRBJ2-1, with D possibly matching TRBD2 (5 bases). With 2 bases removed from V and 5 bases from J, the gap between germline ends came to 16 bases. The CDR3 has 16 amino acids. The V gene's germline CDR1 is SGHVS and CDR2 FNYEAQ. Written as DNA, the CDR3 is TGTGCCAGCAGCTTACCCCATATAGGGCGGGACAATGAGCAGTTCTTC. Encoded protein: CASSLPHIGRDNEQFF.

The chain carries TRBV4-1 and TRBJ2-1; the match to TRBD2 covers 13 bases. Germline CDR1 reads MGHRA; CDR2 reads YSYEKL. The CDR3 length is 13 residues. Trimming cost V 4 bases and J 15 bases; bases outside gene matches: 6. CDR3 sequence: CASSPGLAGASFF. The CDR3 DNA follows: TGCGCCAGCAGCCCCGGACTAGCGGGGGCTTCGTTCTTC.

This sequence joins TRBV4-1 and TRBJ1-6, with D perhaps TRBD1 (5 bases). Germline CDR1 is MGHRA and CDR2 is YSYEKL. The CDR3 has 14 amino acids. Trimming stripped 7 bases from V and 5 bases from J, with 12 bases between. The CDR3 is CASTTGTNNSPLHF. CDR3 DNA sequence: TGCGCCAGCACCACCGGGACTAATAATTCACCCCTCCACTTT.

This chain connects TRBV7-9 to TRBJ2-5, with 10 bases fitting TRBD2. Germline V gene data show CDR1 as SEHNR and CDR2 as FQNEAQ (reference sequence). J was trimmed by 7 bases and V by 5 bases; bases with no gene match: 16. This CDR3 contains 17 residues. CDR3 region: CASSPGQLAGSSGTQYF. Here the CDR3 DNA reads TGTGCCAGCAGCCCCGGTCAACTAGCGGGGAGTAGTGGGACCCAGTACTTC.

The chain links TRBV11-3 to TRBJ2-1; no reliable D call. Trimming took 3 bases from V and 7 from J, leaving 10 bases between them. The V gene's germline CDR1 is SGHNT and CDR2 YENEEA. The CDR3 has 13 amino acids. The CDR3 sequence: CASSFTRLNEQFF. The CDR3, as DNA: TGTGCCAGCAGCTTTACTCGCTTGAATGAGCAGTTCTTC.

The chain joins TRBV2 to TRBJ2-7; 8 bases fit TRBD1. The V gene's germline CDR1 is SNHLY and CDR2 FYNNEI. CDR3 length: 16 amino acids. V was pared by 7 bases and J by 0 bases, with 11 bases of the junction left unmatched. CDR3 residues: CASTEMGQAPSYEQYF. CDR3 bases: TGTGCCAGCACCGAGATGGGACAGGCGCCCTCCTACGAGCAGTACTTC.

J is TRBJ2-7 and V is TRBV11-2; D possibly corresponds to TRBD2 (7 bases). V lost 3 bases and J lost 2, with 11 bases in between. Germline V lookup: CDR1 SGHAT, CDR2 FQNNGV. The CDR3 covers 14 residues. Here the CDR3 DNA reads TGTGCCAGCAGCTTTGGCGGGGGCACCTACGAGCAGTACTTC. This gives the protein CASSFGGGTYEQYF. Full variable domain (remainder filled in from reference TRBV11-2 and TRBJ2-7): EAGVAQSPRYKIIEKRQSVAFWCNPISGHATLYWYQQILGQGPKLLIQFQNNGVVDDSQLPKDRFSAERLKGVDSTLKIQPAKLEDSAVYLCASSFGGGTYEQYFGPGTRLTVT.

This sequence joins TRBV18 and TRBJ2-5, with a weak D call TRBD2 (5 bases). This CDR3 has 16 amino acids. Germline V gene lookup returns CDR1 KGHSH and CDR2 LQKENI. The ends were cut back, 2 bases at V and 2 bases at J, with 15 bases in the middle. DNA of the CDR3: TGTGCCAGCTCACCAAACCTGGCTAGCAGACAAGAGACCCAGTACTTC. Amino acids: CASSPNLASRQETQYF.

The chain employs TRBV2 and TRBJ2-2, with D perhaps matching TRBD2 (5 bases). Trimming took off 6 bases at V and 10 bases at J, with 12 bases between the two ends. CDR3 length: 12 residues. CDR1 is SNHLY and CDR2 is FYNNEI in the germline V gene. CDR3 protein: CASRGTRQELFF. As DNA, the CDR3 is TGTGCCAGCAGGGGTACTAGGCAGGAGCTGTTTTTT.

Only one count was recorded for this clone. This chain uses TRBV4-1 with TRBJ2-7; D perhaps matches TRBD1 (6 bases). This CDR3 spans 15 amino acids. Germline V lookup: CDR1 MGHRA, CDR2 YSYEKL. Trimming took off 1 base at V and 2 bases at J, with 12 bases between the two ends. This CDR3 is CASSQVTTGTYEQYF. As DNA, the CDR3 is TGCGCCAGCAGCCAAGTGACGACAGGAACCTACGAGCAGTACTTC.

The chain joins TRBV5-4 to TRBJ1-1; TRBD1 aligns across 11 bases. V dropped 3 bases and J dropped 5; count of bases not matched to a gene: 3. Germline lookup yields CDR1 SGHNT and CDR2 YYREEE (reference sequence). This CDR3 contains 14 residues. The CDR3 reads CASSSDRGRTEAFF. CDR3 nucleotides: TGTGCCAGCAGCTCGGACAGGGGGCGTACTGAAGCTTTCTTT.

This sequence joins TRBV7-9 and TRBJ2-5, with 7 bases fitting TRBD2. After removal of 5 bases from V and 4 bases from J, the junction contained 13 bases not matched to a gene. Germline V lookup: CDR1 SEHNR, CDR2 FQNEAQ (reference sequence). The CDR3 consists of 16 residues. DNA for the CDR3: TGTGCCAGCAGCAATGTCTGGGCTACGGGGGGAGAGACCCAGTACTTC. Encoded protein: CASSNVWATGGETQYF.